This entry describes one T cell receptor (beta chain). Germline CDR1 is SNHLY and CDR2 is FYNNEI. The CDR3 loop spans 14 amino acids. Trimming removed 8 bases from V and 13 bases from J; junction bases left unmatched: 12. The sample belongs to a study of cytomegalovirus exposure and HLA in healthy donors. The table came from immunoSEQ multiplex PCR; TCRdb's copy has only in-frame clones and leaves some out. The sample carries about 160,000 clones, approximately 87% recorded once. V gene TRBV2 combines with J gene TRBJ1-6; 9 bases map to TRBD1. The TCR comes from a woman in her 30s in good health and CMV-seronegative. Sequenced: PBMCs. The CDR3 region has the DNA TGTGCCAGCCGGACAGGGGAGGGATTTTTGCCCCTCCACTTT. The encoded protein is CASRTGEGFLPLHF.